The source of this T cell receptor (beta chain) is a study of blood T cell repertoires in COVID-19. Worth noting for this clone: This sample also contains other DNA sequences that code for the same CDR3.

The V end lost 0 bases, the J end lost 4 bases, and 9 bases lay between the germline ends. The germline gives CDR1 SGHKS, CDR2 YYEKEE (reference sequence). The CDR3 spans 14 residues. Participant ages covered about 18 to 89 years across about two dozen US areas. Participants reported their clinical history, and cohort assignment relied on those reports. Recovered participants had two consecutive negative NP/OP PCR tests, healthcare professional clearance, or symptom resolution. Under the authors' procedure: Using reference gene primer amplification, nucleated cell counts were estimated. Profiled with immunoSEQ multiplex PCR; TCRdb holds only in-frame clones, not every one. V and J calls and clone size are those listed in that table; D and trimming were worked out from the DNA. The table has about 210,000 clones, more than 80% seen once.

The sequenced sample was PBMCs or T cells enriched from blood (not recorded which). J is TRBJ2-3 and V is TRBV5-5; TRBD2 is a possible D gene (6 bases). This clonotype was sampled from a woman under 30 who had recovered from COVID-19. The CDR3 is CASSLGGGADTQYF. The DNA of the CDR3 is TGTGCCAGCAGCTTGGGGGGCGGGGCAGATACGCAGTATTTT.